Each of the 8 T cell receptor beta chains below was sequenced from the same sample in a study of shared clonotypes between healthy human individuals. TCRdb's table, derived via immunoSEQ multiplex PCR, lists solely in-frame clones and lacks some. The sample lists approximately 1,000,000 clones, around 77% occurring once. The sequenced material came from memory CD4+ T cells from PBMCs. The subset is: CD45RA-negative fraction. The receptors stem from a man aged 18-30 years in good health. Some clones in this sample may be carry-over from other donors' samples.

The genes are TRBV30 and TRBJ1-4; D not certain. Trimming removed 0 bases from V and 8 bases from J, with 19 bases in between. The CDR3 contains 16 residues. Germline-derived CDR1 and CDR2 are GTSNPN and SVGIG (reference sequence). The CDR3 bases are TGTGCCTGGAGTGTATTTCCCCGCTCTCTCGGGGAAAAACTGTTTTTT. Amino acids: CAWSVFPRSLGEKLFF. Variable domain in full (rest from reference TRBV30 and TRBJ1-4): SQTIHQWPATLVQPVGSPLSLECTVEGTSNPNLYWYRQAAGRGLQLLFYSVGIGQISSEVPQNLSASRPQDRQFILSSKKLLLSDSGFYLCAWSVFPRSLGEKLFFGSGTQLSVL.

The V call is TRBV5-8, the J call TRBJ1-5; no clear D. V shed 2 bases and J shed 2 bases, with 2 bases lying between them. The CDR3 totals 12 residues. Germline-derived CDR1 and CDR2 are SGHTS and YDEGEE. CDR3 DNA sequence: TGTGCCAGCAGCTTCCGCAATCAGCCCCAGCATTTT. Translated, it gives CASSFRNQPQHF.

The chain couples TRBV7-2 to TRBJ2-1; 11 nucleotides match TRBD1. Trimming at V came to 5 bases and at J to 4 bases, leaving 4 bases not matched to a gene. The CDR3 loop spans 15 amino acids. The germline V gene encodes CDR1 SGHTA and CDR2 FQGNSA. The CDR3 reads CASSPDRGRYNEQFF. The CDR3, as DNA: TGTGCCAGCAGCCCGGACAGGGGGCGGTACAATGAGCAGTTCTTC. Together with reference TRBV7-2 and TRBJ2-1, the CDR3 gives the full variable domain: GAGVSQSPSNKVTEKGKDVELRCDPISGHTALYWYRQSLGQGLEFLIYFQGNSAPDKSGLPSDRFSAERTGGSVSTLTIQRTQQEDSAVYLCASSPDRGRYNEQFFGPGTRLTVL.

The chain recombines TRBV21-1 with TRBJ2-7; the DNA was not compared with TRBD1, the D call given in the table. TRBV21-1 is assigned pseudogene status. The CDR3 is 15 residues long. The CDR3 sequence: CASSKGRQGLYEQYF. CDR3 nucleotides: TGTGCCAGCAGCAAAGGAAGACAGGGGCTCTACGAGCAGTACTTC.

In this sample, this clone turned up a few times. The gene calls are TRBV25-1 and TRBJ2-6; D may be TRBD1 or TRBD2 (5 bases each). Trimming cost V 3 bases and J 5 bases, with 14 bases left between them. This CDR3 contains 16 residues. Germline lookup yields CDR1 MGHDK and CDR2 SYGVNS. The CDR3 sequence is CASSDGSGRWANVLTF. The DNA of the CDR3 is TGTGCCAGCAGTGATGGGTCGGGGCGCTGGGCCAACGTCCTGACTTTC.

Note on this clone: This may be a read error, as it is one base from a much larger clone. Other DNA sequences in the sample encode the same CDR3. This chain joins TRBV27 and TRBJ1-5; the match to TRBD1 covers 8 bases. The CDR3 is 15 residues long. The germline CDR1 and CDR2 sequences are MNHEY and SMNVEV (reference sequence). V trimming: 3 bases; J trimming: 7 bases; junction bases outside the gene matches: 8. The CDR3 spells CASSFGTGGEQPQHF. CDR3 DNA: TGTGCCAGCAGTTTTGGGACAGGAGGGGAACAGCCCCAGCATTTT.

The rearrangement joins TRBV4-2 to TRBJ2-2; D is possibly TRBD2 (5 bases). V lost 0 bases and J 0 bases, leaving 8 bases between the germline ends. The CDR3 extends over 16 amino acids. Germline CDR1 LGHNA, CDR2 YNFKEQ. CDR3 bases: TGTGCCAGCAGCCAAGATGGCGGGCCGAACACCGGGGAGCTGTTTTTT. Translated: CASSQDGGPNTGELFF.

DNA of the CDR3: TGCGCCAGCAGCTTGGAAGGGAAGGGCACAGATACGCAGTATTTT. The encoded protein is CASSLEGKGTDTQYF. The J gene is TRBJ2-3, the V gene TRBV5-1; D unclear. Trimming removed 0 bases at V and 1 base at J, with 9 bases between. The length of the CDR3 is 15 residues. Germline V lookup: CDR1 SGHRS, CDR2 YFSETQ.